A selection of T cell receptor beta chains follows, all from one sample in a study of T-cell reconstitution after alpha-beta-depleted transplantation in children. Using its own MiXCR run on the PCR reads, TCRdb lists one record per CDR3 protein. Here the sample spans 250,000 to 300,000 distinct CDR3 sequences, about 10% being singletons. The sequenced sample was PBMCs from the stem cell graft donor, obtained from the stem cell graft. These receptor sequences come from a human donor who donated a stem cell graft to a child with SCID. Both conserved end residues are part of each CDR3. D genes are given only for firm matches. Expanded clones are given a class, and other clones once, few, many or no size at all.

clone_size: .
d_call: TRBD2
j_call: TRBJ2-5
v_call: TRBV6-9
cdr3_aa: CAGLGGDF
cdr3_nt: TGTGCCGGTCTGGGAGGGGACTTC

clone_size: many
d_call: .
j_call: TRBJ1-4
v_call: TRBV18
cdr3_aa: CASSLSGQTNEKLFF
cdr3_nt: TGTGCCAGCTCACTCTCCGGACAGACTAATGAAAAACTGTTTTTT

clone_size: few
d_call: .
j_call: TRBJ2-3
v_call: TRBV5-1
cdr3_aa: CASSLEGFALTDTQYF
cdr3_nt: TGCGCCAGCAGCTTGGAGGGCTTCGCCCTCACAGATACGCAGTATTTT

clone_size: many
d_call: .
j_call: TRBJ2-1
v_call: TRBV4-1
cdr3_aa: CAKGEEGPKFPYNEQFF
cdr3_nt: TGCGCCAAGGGGGAAGAGGGGCCCAAGTTTCCCTACAATGAGCAGTTCTTC

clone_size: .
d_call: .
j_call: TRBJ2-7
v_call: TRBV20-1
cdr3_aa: CSALYSYEQYF
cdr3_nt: TGCAGTGCTCTTTACTCCTACGAGCAGTACTTC

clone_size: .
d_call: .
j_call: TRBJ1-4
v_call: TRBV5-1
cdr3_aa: CASTLSGVPNEKLFF
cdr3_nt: TGCGCCAGCACCCTATCGGGTGTACCTAATGAAAAACTGTTTTTT

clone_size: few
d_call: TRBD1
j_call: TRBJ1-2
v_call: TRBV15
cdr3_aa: CATSRDVQGASGYTF
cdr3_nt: TGTGCCACCAGCAGAGATGTACAGGGGGCTTCAGGCTACACCTTC

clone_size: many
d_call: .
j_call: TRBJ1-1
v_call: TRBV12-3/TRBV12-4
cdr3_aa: CASTPRMRGSNTEAFF
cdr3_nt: TGTGCCAGCACCCCCAGAATGCGCGGGTCGAACACTGAAGCTTTCTTT

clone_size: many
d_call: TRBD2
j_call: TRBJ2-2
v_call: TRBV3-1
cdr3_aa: CASSQDLTSGGAITGELFF
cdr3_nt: TGTGCCAGCAGCCAGGACCTGACTAGCGGGGGGGCCATCACCGGGGAGCTGTTTTTT

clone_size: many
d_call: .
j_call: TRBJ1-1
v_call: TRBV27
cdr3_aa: CASSLRGLAEAFF
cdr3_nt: TGTGCCAGCAGTTTGCGGGGGCTGGCTGAAGCTTTCTTT

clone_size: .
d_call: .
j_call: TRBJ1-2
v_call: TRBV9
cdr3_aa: CASSATVSDGYTF
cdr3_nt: TGTGCCAGCAGCGCGACAGTATCCGATGGCTACACCTTC

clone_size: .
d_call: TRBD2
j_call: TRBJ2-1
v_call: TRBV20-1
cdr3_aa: CSAKLAGVSSYNEQFF
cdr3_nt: TGCAGTGCTAAACTAGCGGGGGTGAGCTCCTACAATGAGCAGTTCTTC

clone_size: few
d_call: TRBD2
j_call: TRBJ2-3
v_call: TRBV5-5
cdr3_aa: CASSPLQGLASDTQYF
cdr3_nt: TGTGCCAGCAGCCCACTACAGGGACTAGCTTCAGATACGCAGTATTTT

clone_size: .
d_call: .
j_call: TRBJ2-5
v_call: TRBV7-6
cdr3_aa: CASSRTVRETQYF
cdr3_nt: TGTGCCAGCAGCCGGACTGTACGAGAGACCCAGTACTTC

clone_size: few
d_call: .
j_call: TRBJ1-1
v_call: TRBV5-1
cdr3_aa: CASTQGLNTEAFF
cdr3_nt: TGCGCCAGCACGCAGGGGCTGAACACTGAAGCTTTCTTT

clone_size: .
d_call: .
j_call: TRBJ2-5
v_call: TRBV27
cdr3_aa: CASTHDPMGTQYF
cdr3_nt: TGTGCCAGCACCCACGACCCAATGGGGACCCAGTACTTC

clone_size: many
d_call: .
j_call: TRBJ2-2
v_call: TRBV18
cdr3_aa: CASSRGGNTGELFF
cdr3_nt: TGTGCCAGCTCACGCGGAGGAAACACCGGGGAGCTGTTTTTT

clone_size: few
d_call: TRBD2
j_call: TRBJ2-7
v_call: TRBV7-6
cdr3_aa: CASSPRTSGVHEQYF
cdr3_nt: TGTGCCAGCAGCCCCCGGACTAGCGGGGTTCACGAGCAGTACTTC

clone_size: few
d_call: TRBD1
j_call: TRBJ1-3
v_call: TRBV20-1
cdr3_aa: CSARTGEGNTIYF
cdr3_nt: TGCAGTGCTAGGACAGGGGAGGGTAACACCATATATTTT

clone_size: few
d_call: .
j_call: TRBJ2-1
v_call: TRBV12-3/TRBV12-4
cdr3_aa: CASSTRTGIYNEQFF
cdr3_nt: TGTGCCAGCAGTACTCGGACGGGGATCTACAATGAGCAGTTCTTC

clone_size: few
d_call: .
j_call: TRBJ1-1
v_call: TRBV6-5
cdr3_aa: CASSYSRVTEAFF
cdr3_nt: TGTGCCAGCAGTTACTCCAGGGTGACTGAAGCTTTCTTT

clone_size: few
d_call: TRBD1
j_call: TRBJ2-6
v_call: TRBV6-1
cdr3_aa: CASSKFRGTGANVLTF
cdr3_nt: TGTGCCAGCAGCAAGTTCAGGGGGACTGGGGCCAACGTCCTGACTTTC

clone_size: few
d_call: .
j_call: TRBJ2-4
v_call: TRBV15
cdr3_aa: CATSRSRGALNIQYF
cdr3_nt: TGTGCCACCAGCAGATCGAGGGGGGCTTTAAACATTCAGTACTTC

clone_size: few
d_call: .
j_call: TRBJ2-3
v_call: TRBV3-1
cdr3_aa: CASSLSMADTQYF
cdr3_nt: TGTGCCAGCAGCCTCTCTATGGCAGATACGCAGTATTTT

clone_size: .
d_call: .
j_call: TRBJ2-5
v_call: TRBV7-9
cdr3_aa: CASSPRWGQETQYF
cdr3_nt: TGTGCCAGCAGCCCTCGGTGGGGACAAGAGACCCAGTACTTC

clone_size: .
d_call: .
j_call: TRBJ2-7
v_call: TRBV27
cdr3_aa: CAKRGIPGHEQYF
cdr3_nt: TGTGCCAAAAGGGGGATCCCGGGGCACGAGCAGTACTTC

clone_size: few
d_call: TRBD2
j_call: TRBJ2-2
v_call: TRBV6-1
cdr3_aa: CASNPGLALNTGELFF
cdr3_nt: TGTGCCAGCAATCCGGGACTAGCACTAAACACCGGGGAGCTGTTTTTT

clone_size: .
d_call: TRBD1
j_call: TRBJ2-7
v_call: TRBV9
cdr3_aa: CASSVGGQGYEQYF
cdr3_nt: TGTGCCAGCAGCGTAGGGGGACAGGGTTACGAGCAGTACTTC

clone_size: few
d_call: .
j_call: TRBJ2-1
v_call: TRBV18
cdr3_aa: CASSTGSQPTYNEQFF
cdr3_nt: TGTGCCAGCTCAACGGGGAGCCAACCAACCTACAATGAGCAGTTCTTC

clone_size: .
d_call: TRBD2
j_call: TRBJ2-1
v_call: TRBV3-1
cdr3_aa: CASSQGLAVLVEQFF
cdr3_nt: TGTGCCAGCAGCCAAGGGCTAGCGGTACTTGTCGAGCAGTTCTTC

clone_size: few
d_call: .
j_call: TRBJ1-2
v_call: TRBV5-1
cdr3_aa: CASSSPGQFYGYTF
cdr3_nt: TGCGCCAGCAGCTCCCCCGGACAGTTCTATGGCTACACCTTC

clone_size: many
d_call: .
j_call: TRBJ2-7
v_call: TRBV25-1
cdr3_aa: CASSALYEQYF
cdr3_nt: TGTGCCAGCAGTGCCCTATACGAGCAGTACTTC

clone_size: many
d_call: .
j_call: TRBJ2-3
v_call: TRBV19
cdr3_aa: CASSIGVALDTQYF
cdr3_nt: TGTGCCAGTAGTATAGGGGTCGCGTTAGATACGCAGTATTTT

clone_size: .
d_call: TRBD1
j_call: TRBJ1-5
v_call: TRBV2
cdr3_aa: CASSRGGSNQPQHF
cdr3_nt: TGTGCCAGCAGCAGGGGGGGTAGCAATCAGCCCCAGCATTTT

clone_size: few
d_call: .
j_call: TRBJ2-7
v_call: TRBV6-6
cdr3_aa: CASRPGGADEQYF
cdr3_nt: TGTGCCAGCAGACCTGGCGGGGCGGACGAGCAGTACTTC

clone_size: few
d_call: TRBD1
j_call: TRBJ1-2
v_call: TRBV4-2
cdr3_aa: CASSQAGTVSGYTF
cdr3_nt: TGTGCCAGCAGCCAGGCCGGGACAGTCAGTGGCTACACCTTC

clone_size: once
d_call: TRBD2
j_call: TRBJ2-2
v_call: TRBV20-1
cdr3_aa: CSARLAGTDTGELFF
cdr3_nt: TGCAGTGCTAGACTAGCGGGGACGGACACCGGGGAGCTGTTTTTT

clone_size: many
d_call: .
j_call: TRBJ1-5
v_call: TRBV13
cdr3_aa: CASSFGAFQPQHF
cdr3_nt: TGTGCCAGCAGCTTCGGAGCGTTTCAGCCCCAGCATTTT

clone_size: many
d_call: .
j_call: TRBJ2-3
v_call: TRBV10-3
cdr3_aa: CAISESRGLADTQYF
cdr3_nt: TGTGCCATCAGTGAGTCGAGGGGTCTGGCAGATACGCAGTATTTT

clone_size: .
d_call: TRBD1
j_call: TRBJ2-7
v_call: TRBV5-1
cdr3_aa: CASSPGQGINEQYF
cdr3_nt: TGCGCCAGCAGCCCGGGACAGGGTATCAACGAGCAGTACTTC

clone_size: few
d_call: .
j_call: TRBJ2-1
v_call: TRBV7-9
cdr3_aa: CASSISDSYGNEQFF
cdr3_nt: TGTGCCAGCAGCATTTCGGACTCCTACGGCAATGAGCAGTTCTTC

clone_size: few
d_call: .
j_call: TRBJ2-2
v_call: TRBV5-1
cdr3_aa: CASSFEGRGPGELFF
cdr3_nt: TGCGCCAGCAGCTTCGAGGGTCGAGGTCCCGGGGAGCTGTTTTTT

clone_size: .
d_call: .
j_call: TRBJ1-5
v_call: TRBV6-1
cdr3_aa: CASSQQGSNQPQHF
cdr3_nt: TGTGCCAGCAGTCAACAGGGAAGCAATCAGCCCCAGCATTTT

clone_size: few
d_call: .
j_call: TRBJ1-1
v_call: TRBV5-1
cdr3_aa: CASSTAGRWEAFF
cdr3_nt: TGCGCCAGCAGCACGGCAGGGAGATGGGAAGCTTTCTTT

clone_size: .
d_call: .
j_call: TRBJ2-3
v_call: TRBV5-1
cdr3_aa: CASSLGGAQSTDTQYF
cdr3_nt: TGCGCCAGCAGCTTGGGGGGGGCGCAGAGCACAGATACGCAGTATTTT

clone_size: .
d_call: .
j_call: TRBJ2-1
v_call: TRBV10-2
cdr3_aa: CASSESKRLAEQFF
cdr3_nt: TGCGCCAGCAGTGAGTCGAAACGGCTCGCTGAGCAGTTCTTC